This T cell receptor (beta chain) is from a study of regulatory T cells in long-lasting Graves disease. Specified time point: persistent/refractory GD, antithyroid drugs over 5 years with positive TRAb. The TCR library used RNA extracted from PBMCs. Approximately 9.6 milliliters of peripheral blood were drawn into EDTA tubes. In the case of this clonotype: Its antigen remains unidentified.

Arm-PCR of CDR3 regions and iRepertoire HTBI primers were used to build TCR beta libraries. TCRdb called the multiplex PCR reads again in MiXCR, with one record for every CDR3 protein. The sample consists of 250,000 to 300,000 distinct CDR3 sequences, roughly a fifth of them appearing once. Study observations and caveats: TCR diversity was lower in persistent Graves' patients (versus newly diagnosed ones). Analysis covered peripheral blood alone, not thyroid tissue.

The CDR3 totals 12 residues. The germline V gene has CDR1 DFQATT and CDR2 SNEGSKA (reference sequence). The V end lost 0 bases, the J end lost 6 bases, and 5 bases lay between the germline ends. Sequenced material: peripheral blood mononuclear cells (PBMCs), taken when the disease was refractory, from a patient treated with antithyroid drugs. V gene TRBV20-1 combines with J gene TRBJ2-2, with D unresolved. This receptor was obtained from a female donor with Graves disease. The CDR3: CSAREDPGELFF. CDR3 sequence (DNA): TGCAGTGCTAGAGAGGACCCCGGGGAGCTGTTTTTT.